This TCR beta chain was found in a study of regulatory T cells in long-lasting Graves disease. The CDR3 totals 15 residues. V was shortened by 4 bases and J by 0 bases, with 13 bases between the two germline ends. CDR1 and CDR2 from the germline V gene are MDHEN and SYDVKM. According to the study, TCR beta libraries were built with iRepertoire HTBI primers and CDR3-region Arm-PCR. TCRdb re-derived calls from the multiplex PCR reads in MiXCR, one entry per CDR3 protein. This table holds around 340,000 distinct CDR3 sequences, about 20% found once. As for time point: persistent/refractory GD, antithyroid drugs over 5 years with positive TRAb. After RNA was extracted from PBMCs, the TCR library was made from it. Study findings and constraints: Researchers examined only peripheral blood and not thyroid tissue.

The table lists this clonotype with many counts. The antigen is not known. This sequence was found in a female donor with Graves disease. V is TRBV28 and J is TRBJ2-7; D is unclear. Specimen: peripheral blood mononuclear cells (PBMCs), collected when the disease was refractory, from a patient treated with antithyroid drugs. The CDR3 DNA sequence: TGTGCCAGCAGTTCCGGTGGAGTGAGCTCCTACGAGCAGTACTTC. Translation: CASSSGGVSSYEQYF.